Listed here is a single T cell receptor beta chain. The clone's antigen remains unknown. No base qualities exist here, and no much larger clone lies one base off it. These data belong to a study of radiotherapy plus CTLA-4 blockade in lung cancer (dated by TCRdb to 2016 to 2019). Describing the broader study: Among enrolled patients, 18% had an objective response and 31% reached disease control.

Germline trimming amounts to 1 base on V and 9 bases on J, with 7 as the count of junction bases outside the gene matches. CDR1 SEHNR and CDR2 FQNEAQ are derived from the germline V gene (reference sequence). From the cysteine through the phenylalanine, the CDR3 covers 16 amino acids. Kept here is only the CDR3 DNA, which spans 48 bases and is read in frame from base 1. Focal radiation therapy combined with CTLA-4 blockade (ipilimumab) was tested in patients with chemo-refractory metastatic non-small-cell lung cancer. On the study overall, not on this receptor specifically: The strongest predictors of response, as reported, were early dynamic changes in blood T cell clones along with a rise in serum interferon-beta after radiation. After treatment with radiotherapy and ipilimumab, TCR clones that originated in tumors expanded in peripheral blood.

The library was generated by the immunoSEQ multiplex PCR assay. Imported from immuneACCESS, the table was reduced by TCRdb to in-frame sequences with V and J called. These copies leave out some clones; in studies compared against another copy, an unresolved V gene accounts for under half, and the cause of the remainder is not known. This sample lists about 100,000 clones; around 82% were detected once. Jointly, the top ten make up 0.65% to 1% of the sample. The chain is encoded by TRBV7-9 joined to TRBJ1-5; 12 central nucleotides agree with TRBD1. Sequencing used peripheral blood, obtained from a patient treated with radiotherapy plus ipilimumab. This sequence was found in a human donor with non-small cell lung cancer who had stable disease on radiotherapy plus ipilimumab. The DNA is TGTGCCAGCAGCTTAGGGGACAGGGGGCCCGGGAGGCCCCAGCATTTT. Protein translation: CASSLGDRGPGRPQHF.